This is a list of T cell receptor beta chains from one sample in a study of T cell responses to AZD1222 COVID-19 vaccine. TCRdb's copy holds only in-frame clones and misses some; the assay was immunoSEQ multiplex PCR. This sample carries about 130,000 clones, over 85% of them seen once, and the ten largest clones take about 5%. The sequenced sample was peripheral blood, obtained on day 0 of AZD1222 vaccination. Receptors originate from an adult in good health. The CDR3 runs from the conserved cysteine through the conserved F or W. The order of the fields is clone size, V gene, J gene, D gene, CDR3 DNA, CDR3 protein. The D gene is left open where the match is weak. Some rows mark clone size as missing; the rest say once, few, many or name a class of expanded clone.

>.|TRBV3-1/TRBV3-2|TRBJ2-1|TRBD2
TGTGCCAGCAGCCCGCAGCGGGGGGGAATGGCCAATGAGCAGTTCTTC
CASSPQRGGMANEQFF
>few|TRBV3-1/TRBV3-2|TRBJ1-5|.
TGTGCCAGCAGCCCCCTAGGGGGGGGCCCCCAGCATTTT
CASSPLGGGPQHF
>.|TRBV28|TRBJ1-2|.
TGTGCCAGCAGTTCCCTGACAGCCCCCAACCAATATGGCTACACCTTC
CASSSLTAPNQYGYTF
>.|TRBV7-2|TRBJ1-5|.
TGTGCCAGCAGCTCGCTCTTTGGGGTCGGGGCCCAGCATTTT
CASSSLFGVGAQHF
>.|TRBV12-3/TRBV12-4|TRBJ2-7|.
TGTGCCAGCAGTTTCCACAGGGACGAGCAGTACTTC
CASSFHRDEQYF
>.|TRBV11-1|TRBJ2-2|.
TGTGCCAGCAGCGGCAGGCCGGTCACCGGGGAGCTGTTTTTT
CASSGRPVTGELFF
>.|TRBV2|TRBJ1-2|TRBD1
TGTGCCAGCCGAGCAGGGGGGACTGATGGCTACACCTTC
CASRAGGTDGYTF
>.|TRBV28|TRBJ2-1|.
TGTGCCAGCAGTATCTTGAGTAGCGGAAGAACAAATGAGCAGTTCTTC
CASSILSSGRTNEQFF
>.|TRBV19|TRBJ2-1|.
TGTGCCAGTAGTATCGAGCGGACCTGGGCGAGGAATGAGCAGTTCTTC
CASSIERTWARNEQFF
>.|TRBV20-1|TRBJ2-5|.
TGCAGTCCACGGGGGTCAGAGACCCAGTACTTC
CSPRGSETQYF
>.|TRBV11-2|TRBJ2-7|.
TGTGCCAGCAGCTATGGGACTCACCCCTCCTACGAGCAGTACTTC
CASSYGTHPSYEQYF
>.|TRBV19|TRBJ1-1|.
TGTGCCAGCAGAGCTCGGGACGGCGACAGAGCTTTCTTT
CASRARDGDRAFF
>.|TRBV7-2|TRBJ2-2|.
TGTGCCAGCAGCTTGCCGGCTTACGAAATTAACACCGGGGAGCTGTTTTTT
CASSLPAYEINTGELFF
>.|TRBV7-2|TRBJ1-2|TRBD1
TGTGCCAGCAGCTTAGACCAGGGGGTTTGGGGCTACACCTTC
CASSLDQGVWGYTF
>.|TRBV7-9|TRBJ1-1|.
TGTGCCAGCAGCTCCAGCCGAAACACTGAAGCTTTCTTT
CASSSSRNTEAFF
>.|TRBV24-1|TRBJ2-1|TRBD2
TGTGCCACCAGCGCTAGCGGAAGAACCTACAATGAGCAGTTCTTC
CATSASGRTYNEQFF
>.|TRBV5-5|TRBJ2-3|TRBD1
TGTGCCAGCAGCTTGAGGGACAGCAACACAGATACGCAGTATTTT
CASSLRDSNTDTQYF
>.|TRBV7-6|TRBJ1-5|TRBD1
TGTGCCAGCAGCTTAGCCCCAGGGGGGAATCAGCCCCAGCATTTT
CASSLAPGGNQPQHF
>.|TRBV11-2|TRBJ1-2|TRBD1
TGTGCCAGCAGCCAGGGGACAGGGGGGTATGGCTACACCTTC
CASSQGTGGYGYTF
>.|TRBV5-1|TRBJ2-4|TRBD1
TGCGCCAGCAGCGGCGGACAGGGGGTCTTAGCCAAAAACATTCAGTACTTC
CASSGGQGVLAKNIQYF
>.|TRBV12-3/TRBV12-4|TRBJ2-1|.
TGTGCCAGCAGTTTAAGCCGTACTCAGTTCTTC
CASSLSRTQFF
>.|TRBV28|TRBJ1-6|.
TGTGCCAGCAAACCGGACACCTCCTATAATTCACCCCTCCACTTT
CASKPDTSYNSPLHF
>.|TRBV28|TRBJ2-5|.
TGTGCCAGCAGTTTAACCGGGAAGCGCATTGAGACCCAGTACTTC
CASSLTGKRIETQYF
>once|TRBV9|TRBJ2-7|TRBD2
TGTGCCAGCAGCGTCGGGACTAGCGGGAAATTATACGAGCAGTACTTC
CASSVGTSGKLYEQYF
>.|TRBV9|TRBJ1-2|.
TGTGCCAGCAGCGTAGGAGGGGCCGCTGACTATGGCTACACCTTC
CASSVGGAADYGYTF
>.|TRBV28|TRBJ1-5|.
TGTGCCAGCAGTTTAGGGCAGTGGGTCAATCAGCCCCAGCATTTT
CASSLGQWVNQPQHF
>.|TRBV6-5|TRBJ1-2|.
TGTGCCAGCAGCCGCTCACAGTCCAATGGCTACACCTTC
CASSRSQSNGYTF
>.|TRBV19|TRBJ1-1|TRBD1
TGTGCCAGTAGTATATTAGAGACAGGGTTTACTGAAGCTTTCTTT
CASSILETGFTEAFF
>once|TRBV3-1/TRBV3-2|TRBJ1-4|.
TGTGCCAGCAGCCATGGCGGGGGGGCAGAAAAACTGTTTTTT
CASSHGGGAEKLFF
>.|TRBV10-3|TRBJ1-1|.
TGTGCCATCAGTGGTACAGCTAAGAACACTGAAGCTTTCTTT
CAISGTAKNTEAFF
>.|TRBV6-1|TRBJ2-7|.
TGTGCCAGCAGTGAATTAAGGGCCAACTCCTACGAGCAGTACTTC
CASSELRANSYEQYF
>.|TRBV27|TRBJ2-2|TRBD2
TGTGCCAGCAGTCTTTATGCGGGAGTGGAGTCCGGGGAGCTGTTTTTT
CASSLYAGVESGELFF
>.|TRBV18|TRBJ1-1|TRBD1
TGTGCCAGCTCGACAGGGAAGACTGAAGCTTTCTTT
CASSTGKTEAFF
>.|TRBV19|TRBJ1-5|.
TGTGCCAGCATTCGGGCAGGGAAGGTAAATCAGCCCCAGCATTTT
CASIRAGKVNQPQHF
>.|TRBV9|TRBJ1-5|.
TGTGCCAGCAGCGTAGGCGGGTTTAGCAATCAGCCCCAGCATTTT
CASSVGGFSNQPQHF
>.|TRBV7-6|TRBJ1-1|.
TGTGCCAGCAGCTACAGCCGAAACACTGAAGCTTTCTTT
CASSYSRNTEAFF
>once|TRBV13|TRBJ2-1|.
TGTGCCAGCAGCTTAGCGTCAGGGCATGAGCAGTTCTTC
CASSLASGHEQFF
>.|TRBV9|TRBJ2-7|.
TGTGCCAGCAGCGTAGGGATGTCGGACTGGAAATCCTACGAGCAGTACTTC
CASSVGMSDWKSYEQYF
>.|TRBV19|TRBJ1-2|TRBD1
TGTGCCAGTAGTATAGGGGCAGGGGGGCCGTCCTATGGCTACACCTTC
CASSIGAGGPSYGYTF
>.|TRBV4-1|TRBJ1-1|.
TGCGCCAGCAGCCATTTTGACGGTGAAGCTTTCTTT
CASSHFDGEAFF
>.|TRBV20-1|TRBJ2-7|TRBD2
TGCAGTGCTAGTCCCCTAGCGGATCACTACGAGCAGTACTTC
CSASPLADHYEQYF
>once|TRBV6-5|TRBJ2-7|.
TGTGCCAGCAGTCTTAGCCAGGACTACGAGCAGTACTTC
CASSLSQDYEQYF
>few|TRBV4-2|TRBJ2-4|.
TGTGCCAGCAGCCAAGATACTGGTAGTTATGCCAAAAACATTCAGTACTTC
CASSQDTGSYAKNIQYF
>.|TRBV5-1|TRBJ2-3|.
TGCGCCAGCAGTTGGATTGGGGGTAGCACAGATACGCAGTATTTT
CASSWIGGSTDTQYF
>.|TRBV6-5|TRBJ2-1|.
TGTGCCAGCAGTTATGAGCGGGCACACAATGAGCAGTTCTTC
CASSYERAHNEQFF
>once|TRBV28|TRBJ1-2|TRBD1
TGTGCCAGCAGTCCACGGACAGGGTCGCGTGGCTACACCTTC
CASSPRTGSRGYTF
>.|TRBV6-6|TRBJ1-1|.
TGTGCCAGCAGTCTAGGGTGGGGCCTCTCGGGGTACGCTGAAGCTTTCTTT
CASSLGWGLSGYAEAFF
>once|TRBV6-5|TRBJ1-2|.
TGTGCCAGCAGTTACTCAGGGGGGAGTAATGGCTACACCTTC
CASSYSGGSNGYTF
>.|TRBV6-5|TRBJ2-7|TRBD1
TGTGCCAGCAGTTCAGAGGTACAGGGGGTGATCTACGAGCAGTACTTC
CASSSEVQGVIYEQYF